The present T cell receptor beta chain was sequenced within a study of T cell responses to AZD1222 COVID-19 vaccine. Germline V lookup: CDR1 DFQATT, CDR2 SNEGSKA (reference sequence). The CDR3 spans 11 residues. Trimming pared 3 bases from V and 6 bases from J, leaving 7 bases between. Using immunoSEQ multiplex PCR, the repertoire was profiled, and TCRdb retains in-frame clones only, with some absent. The profile shows 110,000 or so clones, 70% to 90% of them singletons. Here the sequenced sample was peripheral blood, taken 28 days after the second AZD1222 dose. This TCR was recovered from an adult who received the AZD1222 COVID-19 vaccine. The genes are TRBV20-1 and TRBJ2-3; D is perhaps TRBD1 (5 bases). CDR3 sequence (DNA): TGCAGTGCTAGGGACACGGATACGCAGTATTTT. It codes for CSARDTDTQYF.